The rows below give T cell receptor beta chains drawn from one sample of a study of blood T cell repertoires in COVID-19. The data were produced by immunoSEQ multiplex PCR, yet TCRdb's version contains in-frame clones alone and is incomplete. The sample consists of about 240,000 clones, 86% of them appearing once. Sequencing was carried out using peripheral blood. The receptor set was obtained from an older man with acute or convalescent COVID-19. The CDR3 runs from the conserved cysteine through the conserved F or W. The D gene is left open where the match is weak. The listing skips clone size in some rows; elsewhere it reads once, few, many or a size class.

.	TRBV21-1	TRBJ1-5	once	TGTGCCAGCAAGGAGGGAGTCGACAGGGGCACAAATCAGCCCCAGCATTTT	CASKEGVDRGTNQPQHF
TRBD1	TRBV19	TRBJ1-5	.	TGTGCCAGTAGTATATCAGGGGGCAGTCAGCCCCAGCATTTT	CASSISGGSQPQHF
.	TRBV19	TRBJ1-2	.	TGTGCCAGTAGTATAGATTTCCGCGGGGGTCGAGTCTATGGCTACACCTTC	CASSIDFRGGRVYGYTF
.	TRBV2	TRBJ2-3	.	TGTGCCAGCAGTGTACCACAGGGAAATACAGATACGCAGTATTTT	CASSVPQGNTDTQYF
TRBD1	TRBV2	TRBJ1-2	.	TGTGCCACGGGGAGGGACAGGGATTATGGCTACACCTTC	CATGRDRDYGYTF
.	TRBV7-2	TRBJ2-1	.	TGTGCCAGCAGCTTAGCGGCGAGGTCAGAGCAGTTCTTC	CASSLAARSEQFF
.	TRBV4-3	TRBJ2-5	.	TGCGCCAGCAGCCAAGTGGAGGGGGCTTTAGAGACCCAGTACTTC	CASSQVEGALETQYF
.	TRBV21-1	TRBJ1-1	.	TGTGCCAGCAGCAAGGTCAGAGGGATGCACACTGAAGCTTTCTTT	CASSKVRGMHTEAFF
.	TRBV27	TRBJ1-6	once	TGTGCCAGCAGCTCCCGGGATCAGAATTCACCCCTCCACTTT	CASSSRDQNSPLHF
.	TRBV28	TRBJ2-2	few	TGTGCCAGCAGGGCAGGAGGACCGAACACCGGGGAGCTGTTTTTT	CASRAGGPNTGELFF
TRBD1	TRBV6-5	TRBJ1-2	few	TGTGCCAGCAGTCCGGACAGGGGGCTTCCCTATGGCTACACCTTC	CASSPDRGLPYGYTF
TRBD1	TRBV19	TRBJ1-2	.	TGTGCCAGTAGTATCGCGGCAGGGGGTAGAGGCTATGGCTACACCTTC	CASSIAAGGRGYGYTF
.	TRBV21-1	TRBJ2-7	.	TGTGCCAGCAGCCCCCTTGACGAGCAGTACTTC	CASSPLDEQYF
.	TRBV3-1/TRBV3-2	TRBJ1-1	.	TGTGCCAGCAGCCAACAGGGAGGGAACACTGAAGCTTTCTTT	CASSQQGGNTEAFF
.	TRBV6-5	TRBJ1-4	once	TGTGCCAGCAGTTACACCACGGCCCTCCGGAGTGAAAAACTGTTTTTT	CASSYTTALRSEKLFF
TRBD2	TRBV29-1	TRBJ2-1	.	TGCAGCCACAGAGGGACTAGCGGGAAGGAGGCCATCTACGGTGAGCAGTTCTTC	CSHRGTSGKEAIYGEQFF
.	TRBV12-3/TRBV12-4	TRBJ1-2	few	TGTGCCAGCAGTCAGCAGGGTTGGACTGGCTACACCTTC	CASSQQGWTGYTF
.	TRBV5-1	TRBJ1-4	.	TGCGCCAGCAGCTTGGACCCCTCTAGTGCAACTAATGAAAAACTGTTTTTT	CASSLDPSSATNEKLFF
.	TRBV4-2	TRBJ1-2	.	TGTGCCAGCAGCCAAGTCCGCAGGGTCGACTATGGCTACACCTTC	CASSQVRRVDYGYTF
.	TRBV27	TRBJ2-2	few	TGTGCCAGCACAACAGGAGACACCGGGGAGCTGTTTTTT	CASTTGDTGELFF
.	TRBV7-9	TRBJ1-1	.	TGTGCCAGCAGCTCGGGAATGAACACTGAAGCTTTCTTT	CASSSGMNTEAFF
TRBD2	TRBV5-4	TRBJ2-3	.	TGTGCCAGCACCCCCTCAGCGGGAGGGGGCGCAGATACGCAGTATTTT	CASTPSAGGGADTQYF
TRBD1	TRBV18	TRBJ1-6	.	TGTGCCAGCTCACCCAAGACTTCGACAGGGAGCTCCTATAATTCACCCCTCCACTTT	CASSPKTSTGSSYNSPLHF
.	TRBV7-9	TRBJ2-2	.	TGTGCCAGCAGCTCAGACGGGAGTGTCACCGGGGAGCTGTTTTTT	CASSSDGSVTGELFF
.	TRBV6-5	TRBJ2-7	.	TGTGCCAGCGAACTTTCGAACCGCTACGAGCAGTACTTC	CASELSNRYEQYF
.	TRBV6-6	TRBJ1-5	.	TGTGCCAGCGGCGGAACTGGCAATCAGCCCCAGCATTTT	CASGGTGNQPQHF
TRBD1	TRBV7-9	TRBJ1-4	once	TGTGCCAGCAGCCTACTCGGGACAGTATCCGAAAAACTGTTTTTT	CASSLLGTVSEKLFF
.	TRBV21-1	TRBJ1-1	.	TGTGCCAGCAGCAATGCAGTGAACACTGAAGCTTTCTTT	CASSNAVNTEAFF
.	TRBV27	TRBJ2-3	.	TGTGCCAGCAGTTTATCAACCCGTGGGCAGGGTACGCAGTATTTT	CASSLSTRGQGTQYF
TRBD1	TRBV19	TRBJ1-2	.	TGTGCCAGTAATTCAGGGGGCTATCGGGGCAACTATGGCTACACCTTC	CASNSGGYRGNYGYTF
TRBD1	TRBV5-1	TRBJ1-2	.	TGCGCCAGCAGCGCCGGGACAGGGGGACCTCTGGACTACACCTTC	CASSAGTGGPLDYTF
.	TRBV5-4	TRBJ1-1	.	TGTGCCAGCAGCTTGAGTTGGACAGAGGGCACTGAAGCTTTCTTT	CASSLSWTEGTEAFF
.	TRBV11-3	TRBJ2-1	.	TGTGCCAGCAGCGCTAGCGCTAATGAGCAGTTCTTC	CASSASANEQFF
TRBD1	TRBV28	TRBJ1-4	.	TGTGCCAGCAGTTTTAGACGCCTAGACCGGGACAGAGGCGAAAAACTGTTTTTT	CASSFRRLDRDRGEKLFF
TRBD2	TRBV14	TRBJ2-3	.	TGTGCCAGCAGCCAAGATTACCGGGGGGGTCGGTGGACAGATACGCAGTATTTT	CASSQDYRGGRWTDTQYF
TRBD1	TRBV18	TRBJ1-6	.	TGTGCCAGCTCACCTGCGCCGGGACAGGTTAATTCACCCCTCCACTTT	CASSPAPGQVNSPLHF
.	TRBV7-9	TRBJ2-1	.	TGTGCCAGCAGCCCCCAGCGGGCCTCCTACAATGAGCAGTTCTTC	CASSPQRASYNEQFF